Detailed here is one T cell receptor (beta chain). Its antigen is unknown. CDR3 length: 14 amino acids. Germline V gene data show CDR1 as MNHEY and CDR2 as SMNVEV (reference sequence). Trimming pared 2 bases from V and 0 bases from J, leaving 7 bases between. Profiled with immunoSEQ multiplex PCR; TCRdb holds only in-frame clones, not every one. The sample gives roughly 70,000 clones, approximately 88% of which show up once; 2.5% to 3% is in the top ten. This specimen comes from a study of OX40 agonist ivuxolimab in advanced cancers. Study context: Administration of intravenous ivuxolimab to patients occurred every 2 weeks at 0.01 to 10 mg/kg. Participants averaged approximately 65 years of age (range roughly 23 to 85) and were around 80% male.

Study-level results: The mean number of expanded clones was higher in CD8+ T cells than in CD4+.

The TCR sequence derives from an adult with an advanced solid tumor such as melanoma, head and neck, liver or kidney cancer. This material consisted of CD4+ or CD8+ T cells sorted from blood, taken in a trial of the OX40 agonist ivuxolimab. The gene calls are TRBV27 and TRBJ1-1; D gene unclear. CDR3 DNA: TGTGCCAGCAGTTTACACAGACTGAACACTGAAGCTTTCTTT. It specifies CASSLHRLNTEAFF.